This is a list of T cell receptor beta chains from one sample in a study of technical replicates of blood from several donors. The protocol was immunoSEQ multiplex PCR, while the TCRdb copy is restricted to in-frame clones and leaves out a portion. Of just under 85,000 clones in the sample, roughly nine tenths were seen once. Material: T cells isolated from PBMCs. These receptors all come from a human donor in good health. The CDR3 runs from the conserved cysteine through the conserved F or W. The order of the fields is V gene, clone size, D gene, J gene, CDR3 protein, CDR3 DNA. D genes are given only for firm matches. Where a row states a size, it is once, few, many or the class of an expanded clone; other rows omit it.

V gene: TRBV19; clone size: NA; D gene: NA; J gene: TRBJ2-3; CDR3 protein: CASSVGFPPTDTQYF; CDR3 DNA: TGTGCCAGTAGTGTCGGGTTCCCACCCACAGATACGCAGTATTTT
V gene: TRBV7-2; clone size: few; D gene: TRBD1; J gene: TRBJ1-5; CDR3 protein: CASSHGTGGAESNQPQHF; CDR3 DNA: TGTGCCAGCAGCCACGGGACAGGGGGCGCGGAAAGCAATCAGCCCCAGCATTTT
V gene: TRBV5-1; clone size: NA; D gene: TRBD1; J gene: TRBJ1-1; CDR3 protein: CASSLTFTGVAYSEAFF; CDR3 DNA: TGCGCCAGCAGCTTGACATTTACAGGGGTGGCTTATTCTGAAGCTTTCTTT
V gene: TRBV27; clone size: NA; D gene: TRBD1; J gene: TRBJ2-7; CDR3 protein: CASSLSNSGGYEQYF; CDR3 DNA: TGTGCCAGCAGTTTATCGAATTCAGGGGGCTACGAGCAGTACTTC
V gene: TRBV14; clone size: NA; D gene: TRBD1; J gene: TRBJ1-1; CDR3 protein: CASSRQGWERNTEAFF; CDR3 DNA: TGTGCCAGCAGCCGACAGGGATGGGAGCGGAACACTGAAGCTTTCTTT
V gene: TRBV25-1; clone size: NA; D gene: NA; J gene: TRBJ2-5; CDR3 protein: CASSGWAGQETQYF; CDR3 DNA: TGTGCCAGCAGTGGGTGGGCGGGACAAGAGACCCAGTACTTC
V gene: TRBV5-5; clone size: NA; D gene: TRBD2; J gene: TRBJ2-1; CDR3 protein: CASSLAGGAGVSYNEQFF; CDR3 DNA: TGTGCCAGCAGCTTGGCGGGGGGGGCGGGAGTCTCCTACAATGAGCAGTTCTTC
V gene: TRBV2; clone size: once; D gene: TRBD1; J gene: TRBJ1-3; CDR3 protein: CASTKGQGASRISGNTIYF; CDR3 DNA: TGTGCCAGCACCAAGGGACAGGGGGCGTCTAGGATCTCTGGAAACACCATATATTTT
V gene: TRBV5-4; clone size: NA; D gene: NA; J gene: TRBJ2-5; CDR3 protein: CASSLGGTQETQYF; CDR3 DNA: TGTGCCAGCAGCTTAGGAGGGACGCAAGAGACCCAGTACTTC
V gene: TRBV2; clone size: NA; D gene: NA; J gene: TRBJ2-1; CDR3 protein: CASKTGVEQFF; CDR3 DNA: TGTGCCAGCAAAACGGGAGTTGAGCAGTTCTTC
V gene: TRBV5-1; clone size: NA; D gene: TRBD2; J gene: TRBJ2-5; CDR3 protein: CASSFGTSGSETQYF; CDR3 DNA: TGCGCCAGCAGCTTCGGGACTAGCGGGAGTGAGACCCAGTACTTC
V gene: TRBV29-1; clone size: NA; D gene: NA; J gene: TRBJ2-7; CDR3 protein: CSVVASPWEQYF; CDR3 DNA: TGCAGCGTTGTTGCGTCTCCCTGGGAGCAGTACTTC
V gene: TRBV2; clone size: once; D gene: TRBD2; J gene: TRBJ2-5; CDR3 protein: CASSEGGRGETQYF; CDR3 DNA: TGTGCCAGCAGTGAAGGCGGGAGAGGGGAGACCCAGTACTTC
V gene: TRBV7-3; clone size: NA; D gene: NA; J gene: TRBJ1-5; CDR3 protein: CASSLGPPGDNQPQHF; CDR3 DNA: TGTGCCAGCAGCTTAGGGCCCCCAGGGGACAATCAGCCCCAGCATTTT